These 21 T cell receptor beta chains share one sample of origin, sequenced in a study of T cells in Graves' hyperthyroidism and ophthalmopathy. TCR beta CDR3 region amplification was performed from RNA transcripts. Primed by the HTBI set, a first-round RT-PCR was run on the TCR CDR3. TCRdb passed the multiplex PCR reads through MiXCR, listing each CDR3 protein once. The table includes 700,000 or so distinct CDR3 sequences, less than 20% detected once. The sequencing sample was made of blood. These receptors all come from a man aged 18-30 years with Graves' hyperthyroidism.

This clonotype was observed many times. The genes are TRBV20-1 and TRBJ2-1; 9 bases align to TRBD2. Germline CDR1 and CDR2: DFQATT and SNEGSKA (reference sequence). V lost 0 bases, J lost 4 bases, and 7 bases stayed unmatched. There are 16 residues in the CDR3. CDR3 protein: CSARDLRLAGYNEQFF. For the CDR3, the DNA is TGCAGTGCTAGAGATCTGAGGCTAGCGGGGTACAATGAGCAGTTCTTC.

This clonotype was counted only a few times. The CDR3 is CASSVAGRPNQPQHF. The CDR3 DNA sequence: TGTGCCAGCAGCGTAGCTGGCCGCCCCAATCAGCCCCAGCATTTT. The J gene is TRBJ1-5, the V gene TRBV9; no clear D gene. The CDR3 loop spans 15 amino acids. V lost 0 bases and J 3 bases, leaving 10 bases between the germline ends. Germline CDR1 reads SGDLS; CDR2 reads YYNGEE.

In DNA, the CDR3 is TGTGCTAGTGCCCGGACTGCCAATCAGCCCCAGCATTTT. It encodes CASARTANQPQHF. The rearrangement joins TRBV12-5 to TRBJ1-5; D uncertain. V dropped 7 bases and J dropped 3 bases, with 10 bases sitting between them. Germline assignment: CDR1 LGHNT and CDR2 FRNRAP. This CDR3 contains 13 residues.

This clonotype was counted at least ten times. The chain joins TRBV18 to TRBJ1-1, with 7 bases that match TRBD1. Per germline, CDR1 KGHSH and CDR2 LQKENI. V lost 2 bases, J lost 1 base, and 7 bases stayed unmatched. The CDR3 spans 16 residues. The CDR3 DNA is TGTGCCAGCTCACCAACGACAGGGATCCCGAACACTGAAGCTTTCTTT. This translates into CASSPTTGIPNTEAFF.

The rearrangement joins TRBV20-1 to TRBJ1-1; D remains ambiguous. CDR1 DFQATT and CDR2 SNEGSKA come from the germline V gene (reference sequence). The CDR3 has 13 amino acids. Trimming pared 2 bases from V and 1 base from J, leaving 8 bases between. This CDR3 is CSARQDTNTEAFF. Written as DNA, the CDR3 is TGCAGTGCTAGACAAGACACGAACACTGAAGCTTTCTTT.

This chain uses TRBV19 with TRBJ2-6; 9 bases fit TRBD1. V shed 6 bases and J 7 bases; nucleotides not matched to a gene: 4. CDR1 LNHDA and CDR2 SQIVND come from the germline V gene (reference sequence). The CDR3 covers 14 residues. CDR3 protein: CASSETGGANVLTF. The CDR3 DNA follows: TGTGCCAGTAGCGAGACAGGGGGAGCCAACGTCCTGACTTTC.

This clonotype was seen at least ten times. The CDR3 reads CASSPDSGGDIQYF. For the CDR3, the DNA is TGTGCCAGCAGCCCTGATTCAGGGGGGGACATTCAGTACTTC. This chain uses TRBV12-3 or TRBV12-4 with TRBJ2-4; D may be TRBD1 or TRBD2 (7 bases each). The CDR3 runs 14 residues. Trimming pared 6 bases from V and 8 bases from J, leaving 17 bases between.

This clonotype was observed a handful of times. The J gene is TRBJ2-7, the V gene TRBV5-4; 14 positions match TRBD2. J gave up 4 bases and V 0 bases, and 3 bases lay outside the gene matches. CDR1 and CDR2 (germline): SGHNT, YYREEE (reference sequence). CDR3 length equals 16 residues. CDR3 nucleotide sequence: TGTGCCAGCAGCTTGGAATGGACTAGCGGGAGGTACGAGCAGTACTTC. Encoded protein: CASSLEWTSGRYEQYF.

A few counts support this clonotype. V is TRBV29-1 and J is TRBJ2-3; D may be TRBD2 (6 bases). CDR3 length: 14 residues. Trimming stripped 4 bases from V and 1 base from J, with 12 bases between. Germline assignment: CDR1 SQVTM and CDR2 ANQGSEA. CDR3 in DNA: TGCAGCGTTGCTCGACTAGGCCGCACAGATACGCAGTATTTT. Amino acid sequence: CSVARLGRTDTQYF.

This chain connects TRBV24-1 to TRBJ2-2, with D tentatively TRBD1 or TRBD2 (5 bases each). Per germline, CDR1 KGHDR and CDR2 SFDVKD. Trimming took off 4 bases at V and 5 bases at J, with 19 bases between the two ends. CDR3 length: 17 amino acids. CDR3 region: CATSDPGPTGKTGELFF. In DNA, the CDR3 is TGTGCCACCAGTGACCCGGGGCCTACGGGGAAGACCGGGGAGCTGTTTTTT.

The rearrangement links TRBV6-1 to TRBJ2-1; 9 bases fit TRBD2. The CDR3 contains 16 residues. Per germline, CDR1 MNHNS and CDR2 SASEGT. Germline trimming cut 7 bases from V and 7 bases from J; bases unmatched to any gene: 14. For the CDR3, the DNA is TGTGCCAGCACCAAAGGAGTAGCGGGAGATTCGAATGAGCAGTTCTTC. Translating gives CASTKGVAGDSNEQFF.

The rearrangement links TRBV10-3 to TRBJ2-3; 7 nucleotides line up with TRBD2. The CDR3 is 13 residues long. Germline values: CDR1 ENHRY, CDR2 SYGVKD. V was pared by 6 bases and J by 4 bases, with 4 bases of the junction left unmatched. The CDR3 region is CAIRSSGPDTQYF. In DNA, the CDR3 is TGTGCCATCAGATCTAGCGGCCCAGATACGCAGTATTTT.

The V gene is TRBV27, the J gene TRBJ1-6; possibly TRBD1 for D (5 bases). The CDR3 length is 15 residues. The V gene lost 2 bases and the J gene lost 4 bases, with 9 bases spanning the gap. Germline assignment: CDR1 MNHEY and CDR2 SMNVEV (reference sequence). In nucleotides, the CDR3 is TGTGCCAGCAGTTTAGAGGGACGGTATAATTCACCCCTCCACTTT. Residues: CASSLEGRYNSPLHF.

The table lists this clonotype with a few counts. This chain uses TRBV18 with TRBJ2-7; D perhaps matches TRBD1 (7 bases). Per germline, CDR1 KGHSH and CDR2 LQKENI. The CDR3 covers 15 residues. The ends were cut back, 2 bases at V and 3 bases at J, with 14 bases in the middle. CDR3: CASSPDRGTVYEQYF. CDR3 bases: TGTGCCAGCTCACCAGACCGCGGGACAGTCTACGAGCAGTACTTC. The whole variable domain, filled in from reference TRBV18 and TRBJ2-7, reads NAGVMQNPRHLVRRRGQEARLRCSPMKGHSHVYWYRQLPEEGLKFMVYLQKENIIDESGMPKERFSAEFPKEGPSILRIQQVVRGDSAAYFCASSPDRGTVYEQYFGPGTRLTVT.

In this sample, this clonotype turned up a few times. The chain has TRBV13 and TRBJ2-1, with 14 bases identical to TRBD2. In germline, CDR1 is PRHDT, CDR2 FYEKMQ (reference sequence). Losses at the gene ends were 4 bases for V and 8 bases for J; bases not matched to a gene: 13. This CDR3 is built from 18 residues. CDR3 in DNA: TGTGCCAGCAGCTGGATGACTAGCGGGAGGGATCTACAGGATGAGCAGTTCTTC. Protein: CASSWMTSGRDLQDEQFF.

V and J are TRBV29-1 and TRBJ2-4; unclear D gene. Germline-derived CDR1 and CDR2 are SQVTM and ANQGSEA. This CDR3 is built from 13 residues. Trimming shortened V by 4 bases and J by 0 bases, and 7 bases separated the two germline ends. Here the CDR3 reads CSVVTLAKNIQYF. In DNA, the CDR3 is TGCAGCGTTGTGACCTTAGCCAAAAACATTCAGTACTTC.

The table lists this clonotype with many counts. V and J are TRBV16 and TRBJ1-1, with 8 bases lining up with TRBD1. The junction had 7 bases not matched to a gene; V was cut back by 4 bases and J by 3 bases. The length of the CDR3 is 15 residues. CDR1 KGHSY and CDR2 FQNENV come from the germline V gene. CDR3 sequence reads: CASSPKTGGDTEAFF. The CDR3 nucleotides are TGTGCCAGCAGCCCGAAAACAGGGGGGGACACTGAAGCTTTCTTT. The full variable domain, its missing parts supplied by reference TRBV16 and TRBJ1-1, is GEEVAQTPKHLVRGEGQKAKLYCAPIKGHSYVFWYQQVLKNEFKFLISFQNENVFDETGMPKERFSAKCLPNSPCSLEIQATKLEDSAVYFCASSPKTGGDTEAFFGQGTRLTVV.

The DNA of the CDR3 is TGTGCCAGCAGCTTATCGGCAGGGGTGAGCTACAGGGAGACCCAGTACTTC. It encodes CASSLSAGVSYRETQYF. The V gene is TRBV7-2, the J gene TRBJ2-5; D might be TRBD1 (6 bases). The germline V and J ends were trimmed by 2 bases and 5 bases, with 21 bases remaining between them. In germline, CDR1 is SGHTA, CDR2 FQGNSA. This CDR3 comprises 17 residues.

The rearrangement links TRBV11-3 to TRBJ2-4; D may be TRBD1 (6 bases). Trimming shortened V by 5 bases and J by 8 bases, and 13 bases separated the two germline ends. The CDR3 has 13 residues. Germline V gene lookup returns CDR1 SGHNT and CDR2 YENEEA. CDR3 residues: CASSPYRVDIQYF. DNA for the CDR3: TGTGCCAGCAGCCCCTACAGGGTCGACATTCAGTACTTC.

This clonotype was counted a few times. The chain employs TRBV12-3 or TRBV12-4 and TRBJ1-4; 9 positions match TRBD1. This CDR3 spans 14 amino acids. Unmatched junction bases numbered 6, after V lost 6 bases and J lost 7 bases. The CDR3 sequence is CASSKGQGFEKLFF. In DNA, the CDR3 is TGTGCCAGCAGCAAGGGACAGGGTTTTGAAAAACTGTTTTTT.

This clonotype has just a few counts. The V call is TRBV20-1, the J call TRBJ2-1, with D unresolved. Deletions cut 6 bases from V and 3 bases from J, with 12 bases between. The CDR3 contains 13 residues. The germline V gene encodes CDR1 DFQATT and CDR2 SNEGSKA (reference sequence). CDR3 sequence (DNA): TGCAGTGCCTCCAGCCCGGACTACAATGAGCAGTTCTTC. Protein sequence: CSASSPDYNEQFF.